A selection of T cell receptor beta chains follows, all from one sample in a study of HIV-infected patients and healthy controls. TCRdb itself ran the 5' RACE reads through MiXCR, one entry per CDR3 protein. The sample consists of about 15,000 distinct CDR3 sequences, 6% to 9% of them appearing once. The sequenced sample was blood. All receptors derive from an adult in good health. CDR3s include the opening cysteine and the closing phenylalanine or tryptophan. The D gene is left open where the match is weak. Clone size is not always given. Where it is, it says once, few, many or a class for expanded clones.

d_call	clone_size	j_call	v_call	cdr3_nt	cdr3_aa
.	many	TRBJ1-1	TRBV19	TGTGCCAGTAGTATACCTCCTGAAGCTTTCTTT	CASSIPPEAFF
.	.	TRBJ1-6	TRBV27	TGTGCCAGCAGTTCTCATACAGGGCCTAATTCACCCCTCCACTTT	CASSSHTGPNSPLHF
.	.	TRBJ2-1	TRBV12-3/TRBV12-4	TGTGCCAGCACCACGGGACTGAGCTCCTACAATGAGCAGTTCTTC	CASTTGLSSYNEQFF
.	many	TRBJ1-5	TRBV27	TGTGCCAGCAGAACCTCAGATCAGCCCCAGCATTTT	CASRTSDQPQHF
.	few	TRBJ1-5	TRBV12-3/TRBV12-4	TGTGCCAGCAGTTTAGTGGGGGATTTACGTCAGCCCCAGCATTTT	CASSLVGDLRQPQHF
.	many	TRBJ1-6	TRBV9	TGTGCCAGCAGCGAAACTAGCTCCTATAATTCACCCCTCCACTTT	CASSETSSYNSPLHF
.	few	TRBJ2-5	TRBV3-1	TGTGCCAGCAGCCAAGTGTCGGAGATCTTGGCGGGGCCACAAGAGACCCAGTACTTC	CASSQVSEILAGPQETQYF
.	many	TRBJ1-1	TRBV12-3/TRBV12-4	TGTGCCAGCAGTTTGAGAGGGGATGCTTTCTTT	CASSLRGDAFF
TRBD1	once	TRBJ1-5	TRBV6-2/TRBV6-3	TGTGCCAGCAGTTACTCGCCCCTAAGCATCAGGGGGTTAGGCAATCAGCCCCAGCATTTT	CASSYSPLSIRGLGNQPQHF
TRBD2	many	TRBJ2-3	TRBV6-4	TGTGCCAGCAGTGACTCGACTAGCGGGGGGGCAGATACGCAGTATTTT	CASSDSTSGGADTQYF
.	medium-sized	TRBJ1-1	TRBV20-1	TGCAGTGCTAGAGAACCCGGGTCGGGCACTGAAGCTTTCTTT	CSAREPGSGTEAFF
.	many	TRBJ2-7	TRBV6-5	TGTGCCAGCAGTTACTCGACGCAGTTTGGGTACGAGCAGTACTTC	CASSYSTQFGYEQYF
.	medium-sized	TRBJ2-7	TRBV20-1	TGCAGTGCTAGAGATGAAACGGAGACCTACGAGCAGTACTTC	CSARDETETYEQYF
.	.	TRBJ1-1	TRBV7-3	TGTGCCAGCAGCTTAGACAGTTTTACCACTGAAGCTTTCTTT	CASSLDSFTTEAFF
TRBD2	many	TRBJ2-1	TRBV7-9	TGTGCCAGCAGCCCAGGAATGGCGGGAGGGGACAATGAGCAGTTCTTC	CASSPGMAGGDNEQFF
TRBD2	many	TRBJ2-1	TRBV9	TGTGCCAGCAGCGTATCAGCGGGGGTCTACAATGAGCAGTTCTTC	CASSVSAGVYNEQFF
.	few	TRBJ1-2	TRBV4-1	TGCGCCAGCAGCCCCCGGGCCTCGGAAGTCCACACCTTC	CASSPRASEVHTF
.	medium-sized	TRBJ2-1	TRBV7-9	TGTGCCAGCAGTGAAACAGGGATTGAGCAGTTCTTC	CASSETGIEQFF
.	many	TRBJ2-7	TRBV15	TGTGCCACCAGCAGAGATGGGGCAGCCAGGACCTACGAGCAGTACTTC	CATSRDGAARTYEQYF
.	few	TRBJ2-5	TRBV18	TGTGCCAGCTCACAGGGTATTGAAGAGACCCAGTACTTC	CASSQGIEETQYF
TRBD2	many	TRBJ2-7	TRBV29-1	TGCAGCGTTGCTAGCGGGTTTACCTCCGAGCAGTACTTC	CSVASGFTSEQYF
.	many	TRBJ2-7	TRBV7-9	TGTGCCAGCAGCTTAGGGGGACGGGAGCAGTACTTC	CASSLGGREQYF
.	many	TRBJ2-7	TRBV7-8	TGTGCCAGCAGCCCAGACTCGGGTCTGGGGGGCTACGAGCAGTACTTC	CASSPDSGLGGYEQYF
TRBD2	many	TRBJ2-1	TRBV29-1	TGCAGCGCTCCGGGGCGGGTAGCGGGCCTCTCCTACAATGAGCAGTTCTTC	CSAPGRVAGLSYNEQFF
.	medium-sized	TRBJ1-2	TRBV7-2	TGTGCCAGCAGCCCGACTAACTATGGCTACACCTTC	CASSPTNYGYTF